This T cell receptor beta chain was found in a study of cytomegalovirus exposure and HLA in healthy donors. Study in general: A previous analysis identified approximately 110 million unique TCR beta sequences derived from 180 million or so T cells.

The PCR ran on 60 Vbeta and 13 Jbeta primers. The data were produced by immunoSEQ multiplex PCR, yet TCRdb's version contains in-frame clones alone and is incomplete. The sample consists of 90,000 to 150,000 clones, 55% to 65% of them appearing once. As for this clone: The antigen remains unidentified.

Regarding the study as a whole: Later work found most CMV-associated TCR beta chains apparently HLA-restricted. In a later analysis, several top co-occurrence clusters appeared linked to parvovirus B19, influenza, CMV and Epstein-Barr virus.

The specimen was PBMCs. This receptor was taken from a man aged 40-50 years in good health and CMV-seropositive.

The CDR3: CASSLFAEEDEQYF. The CDR3 nucleotides are TGCGCCAGCAGCTTGTTTGCCGAGGAGGACGAGCAGTACTTC. This chain uses TRBV5-1 with TRBJ2-7; D perhaps matches TRBD2 (5 bases). CDR1 and CDR2 (germline): SGHRS, YFSETQ. V lost 1 base, J lost 5 bases, and 13 bases lay in between. The CDR3 totals 14 residues.